The T cell receptor (beta chain) under discussion was sequenced for a study of control samples from healthy donors and cancer patients. There are 16 residues in the CDR3. Comments on this clone: At one end the junction does not follow the germline gene, possibly because of a read error.

TCRdb's copy holds only in-frame clones and misses some; the assay was immunoSEQ multiplex PCR. The sample lists 150,000 to 200,000 clones; around 94% were seen once. The chain employs TRBV23-1 and TRBJ2-3; D remains unclear. TRBV23-1 is an open reading frame, and its role is uncertain. The sample consisted of PBMCs. The origin of this receptor is a man in his 60s with colorectal cancer. The DNA for the CDR3 is TGCGCCAGCAGCCAATCGGGTAGCCCGAGCACAGATACGCAGTATTTT. This sequence encodes CASSQSGSPSTDTQYF.